The 14 T cell receptor beta chains reported below all come from one sample, sequenced in a study of cytomegalovirus exposure and HLA in healthy donors (dated by TCRdb to the late 2010s). Library construction relied on the immunoSEQ multiplex PCR assay. This immuneACCESS table, as held by TCRdb, lists in-frame sequences with V and J called but not all clones. Of the missing ones, under half trace to an unresolved V gene in checked studies; the others have no known cause. This sample is represented by fewer than 90,000 clones; approximately 94% of them were singletons. Roughly 3.3% of the sample comes from the top ten. Sequenced sample: PBMCs. The receptors here all came from a woman aged 18-29 years in good health and CMV-seropositive.

The chain combines TRBV10-1 with TRBJ1-3, with 8 bases lining up with TRBD1. J gave up 4 bases and V 5 bases, and 7 bases lay outside the gene matches. This CDR3 contains 15 residues. CDR1 is WNHNN, CDR2 SYGVQD, per germline (reference sequence). CDR3 loop: CASSTGQEAGNTIYF. Written as DNA, the CDR3 is TGCGCCAGCAGTACGGGACAGGAGGCGGGAAACACCATATATTTT.

This sequence joins TRBV7-9 and TRBJ1-2; D might be TRBD1 (6 bases). Trimming pared 1 base from V and 7 bases from J, leaving 10 bases between. The CDR3 length is 13 residues. The V gene's germline CDR1 is SEHNR and CDR2 FQNEAQ (reference sequence). In DNA, the CDR3 is TGTGCCAGCAGCTTAGATCAGGGGTTTGGCTACACCTTC. Residues: CASSLDQGFGYTF. Combining the CDR3 with reference TRBV7-9 and TRBJ1-2 gives the whole variable domain DTGVSQNPRHKITKRGQNVTFRCDPISEHNRLYWYRQTLGQGPEFLTYFQNEAQLEKSRLLSDRFSAERPKGSFSTLEIQRTEQGDSAMYLCASSLDQGFGYTFGSGTRLTVV.

This chain connects TRBV5-1 to TRBJ2-5, with a possible D match to TRBD1 (6 bases). CDR1 and CDR2 (germline): SGHRS, YFSETQ. The CDR3 has 15 residues. Trimming removed 5 bases at V and 5 bases at J, with 19 bases between. The CDR3 DNA reads as TGCGCCAGCAGACGCTATTACAGGGATCTGGAGACCCAGTACTTC. It yields the protein CASRRYYRDLETQYF.

The chain uses TRBV4-3 and TRBJ2-7; a possible D gene is TRBD2 (6 bases). V shed 0 bases and J shed 3 bases, with 12 bases lying between them. CDR1 is LGHNA, CDR2 YSLEER, per germline. CDR3 length equals 15 residues. CDR3 amino acids: CASSQDWGVSYEQYF. The CDR3 DNA is TGCGCCAGCAGCCAAGACTGGGGGGTAAGCTACGAGCAGTACTTC.

The chain has TRBV9 and TRBJ1-1, with D tentatively TRBD1 (6 bases). Germline CDR1 and CDR2: SGDLS and YYNGEE. V was pared by 3 bases and J by 1 base, with 13 bases between. The CDR3 consists of 15 residues. The CDR3 reads CASSGETGPNTEAFF. Here the CDR3 DNA reads TGTGCCAGCAGCGGGGAAACAGGGCCGAACACTGAAGCTTTCTTT.

The V gene is TRBV7-2, the J gene TRBJ2-7; maybe TRBD2 (6 bases). V lost 4 bases, J lost 2 bases, and 15 bases lay in between. Germline assignment: CDR1 SGHTA and CDR2 FQGNSA. CDR3 size: 15 residues. CDR3 region: CASSWDSPGPYEQYF. CDR3 nucleotide sequence: TGTGCCAGCAGCTGGGACTCTCCAGGACCCTACGAGCAGTACTTC. Based on the CDR3 plus reference TRBV7-2 and TRBJ2-7, the full variable domain is GAGVSQSPSNKVTEKGKDVELRCDPISGHTALYWYRQSLGQGLEFLIYFQGNSAPDKSGLPSDRFSAERTGGSVSTLTIQRTQQEDSAVYLCASSWDSPGPYEQYFGPGTRLTVT.

The gene calls are TRBV6-1 and TRBJ2-7, with 11 bases fitting TRBD2. The junction had 10 bases not matched to a gene; V was cut back by 4 bases and J by 5 bases. Germline CDR1 is MNHNS and CDR2 is SASEGT. This CDR3 has 16 residues. CDR3 bases: TGTGCCAGCAGTGGGCCGACTAGCGGGGTAATTGACGAGCAGTACTTC. Protein: CASSGPTSGVIDEQYF.

This rearrangement joins TRBV30 to TRBJ1-1; the D is unclear. The CDR3 totals 15 residues. Germline CDR1 is GTSNPN and CDR2 is SVGIG (reference sequence). V was shortened by 2 bases and J by 0 bases, with 13 bases between the two germline ends. The CDR3 coding sequence is TGTGCCTGGAGTTTTCGGGGAGAGTTGAACACTGAAGCTTTCTTT. Amino acid sequence: CAWSFRGELNTEAFF.

This clone occurred a few times. This chain uses TRBV13 with TRBJ2-7; 7 bases match TRBD2. CDR1 PRHDT and CDR2 FYEKMQ come from the germline V gene (reference sequence). V shed 4 bases and J 4 bases; nucleotides not matched to a gene: 10. This CDR3 contains 15 residues. This CDR3 reads CASSSISSGLYEQYF. In DNA, the CDR3 is TGTGCCAGCAGCTCGATTTCTAGCGGCTTATACGAGCAGTACTTC.

The chain uses TRBV23-1 and TRBJ1-5; D ambiguous. TRBV23-1 is an ORF, and what it does is uncertain. V lost 2 bases to trimming and J lost 0 bases, with 20 bases between them. CDR3 length: 19 residues. The CDR3 sequence is CASSQPNVTERDSNQPQHF. The DNA for the CDR3 is TGCGCCAGCAGTCAACCGAACGTGACGGAGCGAGATAGCAATCAGCCCCAGCATTTT.

In DNA form, the CDR3 reads TGTGCCAGCTCACTCAACAATCAGCCCCAGCATTTT. Its protein product is CASSLNNQPQHF. The chain uses TRBV18 and TRBJ1-5; D ambiguous. This CDR3 is 12 amino acids long. Deletions cut 4 bases from V and 3 bases from J, with 4 bases between. Germline V lookup: CDR1 KGHSH, CDR2 LQKENI.

This clone was detected only once. This chain joins TRBV19 and TRBJ1-4; TRBD1 aligns across 9 bases. Looked up from germline, CDR1 is LNHDA and CDR2 is SQIVND (reference sequence). The V gene end was trimmed by 6 bases and the J gene end by 6 bases; junction bases not matched to a gene: 2. CDR3 length equals 13 residues. The CDR3 DNA is TGTGCCAGTAGAGGGACAGGGCATGAAAAACTGTTTTTT. Protein product: CASRGTGHEKLFF. The full variable domain, rest sourced from reference TRBV19 and TRBJ1-4, is DGGITQSPKYLFRKEGQNVTLSCEQNLNHDAMYWYRQDPGQGLRLIYYSQIVNDFQKGDIAEGYSVSREKKESFPLTVTSAQKNPTAFYLCASRGTGHEKLFFGSGTQLSVL.

J is TRBJ2-1 and V is TRBV27, with D tentatively TRBD2 (6 bases). Between the trimmed V and J ends, which lost 7 bases and 5 bases, there was a span of 15 bases. The CDR3 has 14 residues. Germline lookup yields CDR1 MNHEY and CDR2 SMNVEV (reference sequence). CDR3 bases: TGTGCCAGCACCGCCGTTGCGGGGCACAATGAGCAGTTCTTC. Protein: CASTAVAGHNEQFF.

This clone was seen once. This chain joins TRBV6-1 and TRBJ1-6; D perhaps matches TRBD1 (6 bases). Germline loops: CDR1 MNHNS, CDR2 SASEGT. With 2 bases removed from V and 3 bases from J, the gap between germline ends came to 8 bases. This CDR3 has 15 residues. This CDR3 reads CASSESRGYNSPLHF. CDR3 nucleotides: TGTGCCAGCAGTGAATCCAGGGGCTATAATTCACCCCTCCACTTT.